The 5 T cell receptor beta chains below were found in one sample sequenced in a study of CD8 T cells in ankylosing spondylitis. TCRdb independently ran MiXCR on the 5' RACE reads; one entry per CDR3 protein. The sample has 250,000 or so distinct CDR3 sequences; about 20% are singletons. Input material: blood, either unsorted or a sorted T cell fraction (not recorded which). The receptors come from a male donor with ankylosing spondylitis or in good health (not recorded which).

J is TRBJ2-3 and V is TRBV12-3 or TRBV12-4; TRBD2 matches 11 bases. The CDR3 totals 16 residues. Germline trimming cut 4 bases from V and 5 bases from J; bases unmatched to any gene: 8. The CDR3 region is CASSSHELAGGDTQYF. CDR3 DNA: TGTGCCAGCAGTTCTCATGAGCTAGCGGGAGGAGATACGCAGTATTTT.

V gene TRBV6-4 combines with J gene TRBJ2-3; D uncertain. Trimming cost V 3 bases and J 4 bases, with 11 bases left between them. This CDR3 has 14 residues. Germline CDR1 MRHNA, CDR2 SNTAGT. The CDR3 protein is CASSEGQSADTQYF. As DNA, the CDR3 is TGTGCCAGCAGTGAAGGGCAAAGCGCAGATACGCAGTATTTT.

V gene TRBV7-3 combines with J gene TRBJ2-1; no reliable D call. V was shortened by 8 bases and J by 6 bases, with 14 bases between the two germline ends. The CDR3 spans 13 residues. Germline CDR1 is SGHTA and CDR2 is FQGTGA. The CDR3 region has the DNA TGTGCCAGCCGCCCCACTGGATCCAATGAGCAGTTCTTC. Translating gives CASRPTGSNEQFF. The whole variable domain, filled in from reference TRBV7-3 and TRBJ2-1, reads GAGVSQTPSNKVTEKGKYVELRCDPISGHTALYWYRQSLGQGPEFLIYFQGTGAADDSGLPNDRFFAVRPEGSVSTLKIQRTERGDSAVYLCASRPTGSNEQFFGPGTRLTVL.

This clonotype was counted a few times. The chain recombines TRBV12-3 or TRBV12-4 with TRBJ2-5; D assignment may be TRBD1 or TRBD2 (5 bases each). With 5 bases removed from V and 10 bases from J, the gap between germline ends came to 17 bases. There are 13 residues in the CDR3. This chain's CDR3 is CASSPPGRTIQYF. The CDR3 DNA reads as TGTGCCAGCAGTCCGCCGGGACGGACAATCCAGTACTTC.

The gene calls are TRBV7-8 and TRBJ2-1, with TRBD1 matching over 8 bases. V was clipped by 5 bases and J by 1 base; unmatched bases: 13. Germline CDR1 and CDR2: SGHVS and FQNEAQ. The CDR3 length is 18 residues. CDR3 sequence: CASSQQGGYGVSYNEQFF. The CDR3 nucleotides read TGTGCCAGCAGCCAACAGGGGGGATATGGAGTATCCTACAATGAGCAGTTCTTC.